The clone carrying this TCR beta chain was counted once. The record originates from a study of cytomegalovirus exposure and HLA in healthy donors. Using immunoSEQ multiplex PCR, the repertoire was profiled, and TCRdb retains in-frame clones only, with some absent. Altogether 55,000 to 80,000 clones are present, about 94% being singletons, with the ten largest covering roughly 1.4%. This CDR3 contains 15 residues. CDR1 is MNHEY, CDR2 SMNVEV, per germline (reference sequence). V was pared by 5 bases and J by 3 bases, with 14 bases between. This clonotype originated in a man aged 18 to 35 in good health and CMV-seropositive. Sequencing was done on a sample of PBMCs. V gene TRBV27 combines with J gene TRBJ1-5; D gene uncertain. The CDR3: CASSPRAGFNQPQHF. DNA of the CDR3: TGTGCCAGCAGTCCCCGTGCGGGCTTCAATCAGCCCCAGCATTTT.